A single sample gave rise to the 24 T cell receptor beta chains below, sequenced in a study of T cell repertoires in aging, cancer and after chemotherapy (dated by TCRdb to the late 2010s). TCRdb shows the sequencer as Illumina MiSeq. Multiplex touch-down PCR with a mixed TRB-A/B primer pool was used to amplify rearranged TRB sequences covering the V, D and J segments. TCRdb passed the public sequencing reads through fastp at Q25 and MiXCR, retaining productive beta sequences. Rows with one shared CDR3 protein collapse into an entry with the most common genes and DNA. This sample comprises several thousand distinct CDR3 sequences, 30% of them detected only once. In total, the top ten clones hold about 8% of the sample. TCR beta rearrangements were amplified from genomic DNA extracted from peripheral blood rather than from sorted cells or RNA. Sample: blood. The receptors derive from a human donor with a blood cancer.

V and J are TRBV27 and TRBJ2-3, with D maybe TRBD1 (6 bases). The germline gives CDR1 MNHEY, CDR2 SMNVEV (reference sequence). Trimming left V 4 bases short and J 1 base short, with 12 bases between. This CDR3 spans 15 amino acids. CDR3 in DNA: TGTGCCAGCAGTTCCAGGAACAGGGGCACAGATACGCAGTATTTT. It codes for CASSSRNRGTDTQYF.

This clonotype was found a few times. The chain carries TRBV5-1 and TRBJ2-2; D not certain. The CDR3 has 13 residues. Germline CDR1 and CDR2: SGHRS and YFSETQ. V shed 1 base and J shed 4 bases, with 5 bases lying between them. The CDR3 loop reads CASSLFGTGELFF. The CDR3 nucleotides are TGCGCCAGCAGCTTGTTCGGCACCGGGGAGCTGTTTTTT.

This clonotype was seen only a few times. CDR3 coding DNA: TGTGCCAGCAGTTTCGGGGGGCCCCGCACCGGGGAGCTGTTTTTT. Its protein is CASSFGGPRTGELFF. The chain is built from TRBV12-3 or TRBV12-4 and TRBJ2-2, with D perhaps matching TRBD2 (7 bases). Trimming cost V 3 bases and J 4 bases, with 12 bases left between them. CDR3 size: 15 residues.

This chain joins TRBV7-9 and TRBJ1-4; 7 nucleotides match TRBD1. V lost 5 bases, J lost 3 bases, and 6 bases stayed unmatched. The CDR3 is made up of 15 amino acids. Germline CDR1 is SEHNR and CDR2 is FQNEAQ (reference sequence). The CDR3 loop is CASSVRDSSNEKLFF. Here the CDR3 DNA reads TGTGCCAGCAGCGTCCGGGACAGCTCTAATGAAAAACTGTTTTTT.

This chain links TRBV28 with TRBJ1-4; perhaps TRBD1 as D (5 bases). The germline V gene encodes CDR1 MDHEN and CDR2 SYDVKM. This CDR3 has 14 residues. Trimming stripped 7 bases from V and 4 bases from J, with 13 bases between. CDR3 DNA sequence: TGTGCCAGCATGGGGGTCGGGAATAATGAAAAACTGTTTTTT. It codes for CASMGVGNNEKLFF.

This clonotype was seen more than once but under ten times. The chain carries TRBV30 and TRBJ1-3; a possible D gene is TRBD1 (5 bases). The CDR3 is 14 amino acids. Deletions cut 4 bases from V and 11 bases from J, with 21 bases between. The germline gives CDR1 GTSNPN, CDR2 SVGIG (reference sequence). The CDR3 here is CAWKGSPPVFPIYF. The CDR3 bases are TGTGCCTGGAAGGGGAGTCCCCCAGTCTTCCCCATATATTTT.

The chain employs TRBV6-6 and TRBJ2-5; possible D gene TRBD2, 7 bases. From germline, CDR1 is MNHNY and CDR2 SVGAGI (reference sequence). The germline V and J ends were trimmed by 4 bases and 4 bases, with 22 bases remaining between them. This CDR3 comprises 17 residues. DNA of the CDR3: TGTGCCAGCAGTTCCCCGGGGAGGGGGGTTCTTCGAGAGACCCAGTACTTC. As protein: CASSSPGRGVLRETQYF.

This rearrangement joins TRBV11-1 to TRBJ2-3, with 12 bases identical to TRBD2. Germline V gene sequence: CDR1 SGHAT, CDR2 FQDESV (reference sequence). Germline trimming cut 5 bases from V and 6 bases from J; bases unmatched to any gene: 9. The CDR3 is 16 residues long. The CDR3 spells CASSPPSGGAMDTQYF. The CDR3 DNA follows: TGTGCCAGCAGCCCCCCTAGCGGGGGGGCCATGGATACGCAGTATTTT.

The table lists this clonotype with a count of one. The J gene is TRBJ1-5, the V gene TRBV19; 7 bases line up with TRBD1. The length of the CDR3 is 16 residues. Unmatched junction bases numbered 11, after V lost 7 bases and J lost 2 bases. The V gene's germline CDR1 is LNHDA and CDR2 SQIVND (reference sequence). This chain's CDR3 is CASNKNLGQGNQPQHF. The CDR3 nucleotides read TGTGCCAGTAACAAAAACCTCGGACAGGGCAATCAGCCCCAGCATTTT.

This clonotype was counted between two and nine times. This chain joins TRBV6-2 or TRBV6-3 and TRBJ2-5, with D possibly being TRBD2 (5 bases). Per germline, CDR1 MNHEY and CDR2 SVGEGT. CDR3 size: 15 residues. V dropped 5 bases and J dropped 1 base, with 14 bases sitting between them. The CDR3 loop reads CASSPGYEGQETQYF. The CDR3, as DNA: TGTGCCAGCAGTCCGGGGTATGAAGGCCAAGAGACCCAGTACTTC.

This chain links TRBV7-2 with TRBJ1-1; D is perhaps TRBD1 (6 bases). This CDR3 contains 15 residues. V lost 2 bases and J 5 bases, leaving 15 bases between the germline ends. Germline V CDR1 and CDR2: SGHTA, FQGNSA. The CDR3 DNA is TGTGCCAGCAGCTTAATTTCGGGGGCGAGTACTGAAGCTTTCTTT. Translation: CASSLISGASTEAFF.

The chain is built from TRBV18 and TRBJ1-1; D gene ambiguous. The CDR3 is 13 amino acids. Per the germline V gene, CDR1 is KGHSH and CDR2 is LQKENI. V was clipped by 2 bases and J by 7 bases, with 11 bases between them. The DNA for the CDR3 is TGTGCCAGCTCACCAACGGGTCGCTATGAAGCTTTCTTT. It yields the protein CASSPTGRYEAFF.

By share, this clonotype ranks as medium-sized. V gene TRBV11-3 combines with J gene TRBJ1-5, with 7 bases identical to TRBD1. With 8 bases clipped from V and 3 bases from J, the junction kept 7 bases outside the gene matches. Germline assignment: CDR1 SGHNT and CDR2 YENEEA. This CDR3 has 14 amino acids. The CDR3 reads CASSSGGPNQPQHF. CDR3 bases: TGTGCCAGCTCCTCAGGGGGTCCCAATCAGCCCCAGCATTTT.

By share of the sample, this clonotype is large. The rearrangement links TRBV29-1 to TRBJ2-5; no firm D call. With 2 bases removed from V and 5 bases from J, the gap between germline ends came to 15 bases. Per germline, CDR1 SQVTM and CDR2 ANQGSEA. This CDR3 has 14 amino acids. CDR3 coding DNA: TGCAGCGTTGAACCCCTCGACTTGGGGGAGACCCAGTACTTC. Its translation: CSVEPLDLGETQYF.

The chain has TRBV19 and TRBJ1-1; no clear D gene. The CDR3 covers 13 residues. Germline CDR1 is LNHDA and CDR2 is SQIVND (reference sequence). The V gene lost 0 bases and the J gene lost 4 bases, with 6 bases spanning the gap. The CDR3 DNA sequence: TGTGCCAGTAGTATAGATCGAATCACTGAAGCTTTCTTT. Translating it yields CASSIDRITEAFF.

Points on this clonotype: At one boundary the junction diverges from the germline segment, which might be a read error. The gene calls are TRBV12-3 or TRBV12-4 and TRBJ2-5; 7 nucleotides match TRBD2. The CDR3 has 13 amino acids. For the CDR3, the DNA is TGTGCCAGCAGTTGGACGGCCGGGGGGACCCATTACTTC. Residues: CASSWTAGGTHYF.

This clonotype is classed as medium-sized (0.01 to 0.1%). This chain connects TRBV6-4 to TRBJ2-6, with D perhaps TRBD1 (5 bases). With 2 bases removed from V and 0 bases from J, the gap between germline ends came to 5 bases. The germline gives CDR1 MRHNA, CDR2 SNTAGT. CDR3 length: 15 amino acids. The CDR3 coding sequence is TGTGCCAGCAGTGACAGGGGCTCTGGGGCCAACGTCCTGACTTTC. Amino acid sequence: CASSDRGSGANVLTF.

This clonotype is medium-sized (0.01 to 0.1%). This chain uses TRBV5-4 with TRBJ2-1, with 12 bases that match TRBD1. CDR1 and CDR2 (germline): SGHNT, YYREEE (reference sequence). The CDR3 consists of 16 residues. The ends lost 4 bases at V and 10 bases at J; junction bases unmatched: 12. The CDR3 coding sequence is TGTGCCAGCAGCCCGCCGGGACAGGGGGCTGGTATCGAGCAGTTCTTC. It encodes CASSPPGQGAGIEQFF.

This chain connects TRBV6-4 to TRBJ2-5; possible D gene TRBD1, 6 bases. V lost 3 bases to trimming and J lost 0 bases, with 11 bases between them. This CDR3 is 15 amino acids long. Germline CDR1 is MRHNA and CDR2 is SNTAGT. CDR3 loop: CASSENGGDQETQYF. CDR3 nucleotide sequence: TGTGCCAGCAGTGAAAATGGGGGCGACCAAGAGACCCAGTACTTC.

Details on this clonotype: One junction end does not reproduce the germline sequence, and a read error may be involved. The rearrangement uses TRBV5-3 and TRBJ2-7, with unresolved D. TRBV5-3 counts as an open reading frame of uncertain function. The length of the CDR3 is 16 residues. The DNA for the CDR3 is TGCGCCAGCAGCTTGGCCGGACCAGAACTAATTGGCGAGCAGTACTTC. Amino acids: CASSLAGPELIGEQYF.

This clonotype is termed medium-sized. The chain links TRBV19 to TRBJ2-3, with D possibly TRBD2 on 5 matching bases. The germline V gene encodes CDR1 LNHDA and CDR2 SQIVND (reference sequence). CDR3 size: 13 residues. Trimming stripped 3 bases from V and 1 base from J, with 5 bases between. DNA for the CDR3: TGTGCCAGTAGTATCGGGGGCACAGATACGCAGTATTTT. This translates into CASSIGGTDTQYF.

In this sample, this clonotype turned up a few times. The chain carries TRBV6-1 and TRBJ2-3, with 12 positions matching TRBD2. Germline V lookup: CDR1 MNHNS, CDR2 SASEGT. V was clipped by 4 bases and J by 2 bases; unmatched bases: 7. This CDR3 is 17 amino acids long. The CDR3 nucleotides are TGTGCCAGCAGTGTAAGGACTAGCGGGGCTTCCACAGATACGCAGTATTTT. Amino acid sequence: CASSVRTSGASTDTQYF.

This sequence joins TRBV12-3 or TRBV12-4 and TRBJ2-2; D might be TRBD1 (5 bases). Trimming removed 1 base at V and 1 base at J, with 10 bases between. The length of the CDR3 is 16 residues. The CDR3 region is CASSLGQTMNTGELFF. The CDR3 nucleotides read TGTGCCAGCAGTTTAGGACAGACCATGAACACCGGGGAGCTGTTTTTT.

This clonotype was observed a handful of times. The rearrangement joins TRBV6-2 or TRBV6-3 to TRBJ2-5; D is tentatively TRBD1 or TRBD2 (5 bases each). Trimming took 6 bases from V and 1 from J, leaving 12 bases between them. The CDR3 is 14 residues long. Germline V gene lookup returns CDR1 MNHEY and CDR2 SVGEGT. The CDR3 loop is CASRPSGPQETQYF. CDR3 bases: TGTGCCAGCAGACCCTCGGGACCCCAAGAGACCCAGTACTTC.